This entry lists 2 T cell receptor beta chains sequenced from one sample in a study of blood T cell repertoires in COVID-19. The assay was immunoSEQ multiplex PCR, and TCRdb's table has in-frame clones only and misses some. The table lists 63,000 or so clones, around 80% of them singletons. What was sequenced was peripheral blood. The receptors originated from a human donor in a cohort sampled during active COVID-19.

V gene TRBV27 combines with J gene TRBJ2-3; 10 bases align to TRBD2. The V gene end was trimmed by 5 bases and the J gene end by 2 bases; junction bases not matched to a gene: 7. There are 16 residues in the CDR3. CDR1 MNHEY and CDR2 SMNVEV come from the germline V gene (reference sequence). The CDR3 DNA sequence: TGTGCCAGCAGTCCCCTAGCGGGAGAGATCACAGATACGCAGTATTTT. Translating gives CASSPLAGEITDTQYF.

This chain links TRBV4-3 with TRBJ1-2; TRBD1 matches 8 bases. The CDR3 runs 14 residues. Germline CDR1 is LGHNA and CDR2 is YSLEER. The junction had 5 bases not matched to a gene; V was cut back by 4 bases and J by 4 bases. The CDR3 sequence is CASSPWTGSYGYTF. CDR3 bases: TGCGCCAGCAGCCCTTGGACAGGGAGCTATGGCTACACCTTC.